A selection of T cell receptor beta chains follows, all from one sample in a study of spatial heterogeneity in lung cancer. One entry per CDR3 protein results from TCRdb running MiXCR on the 5' RACE reads. The sample lists more than 65,000 distinct CDR3 sequences; 8% were seen once. The starting material was PBMCs, obtained at surgery. The receptors stem from a male donor with early-stage non-small cell lung cancer. The CDR3 runs from the conserved cysteine through the conserved F or W. A D gene is named only where the DNA matches it firmly. For some rows the clone size is stated as once, few or many, or as a class when expanded; others skip it.

v_gene	d_gene	j_gene	abundance	CDR3nt	CDR3aa
TRBV18	TRBD1	TRBJ2-7	-	TGTGCCAGCTCACCTCGGACAGGGGGCTACGAGCAGTACTTC	CASSPRTGGYEQYF
TRBV2	-	TRBJ1-2	many	TGTGCCAGCACTGAAATGGGGGACGGTAACTATGGCTACACCTTC	CASTEMGDGNYGYTF
TRBV11-2	TRBD2	TRBJ2-5	many	TGTGCCAGCAGCCCCGGGAGCGGGAGGGGAGAGACCCAGTACTTC	CASSPGSGRGETQYF
TRBV20-1	TRBD1	TRBJ2-7	few	TGCAGTGCTAGAGACCCGAGGACAGGGGATCGCTACGAGCAGTACTTC	CSARDPRTGDRYEQYF
TRBV28	-	TRBJ1-2	many	TGTGCCAGCTTCGAGGGAAAGTTCTATGGCTACACCTTC	CASFEGKFYGYTF
TRBV24-1	-	TRBJ1-1	many	TGTGCCACCAGTGATGGGAATCCACGGGCTGAAGCTTTCTTT	CATSDGNPRAEAFF
TRBV19	TRBD1	TRBJ1-4	many	TGTGCCAGTAGTGTCAGGGGGCCTGAAAAACTGTTTTTT	CASSVRGPEKLFF
TRBV27	TRBD2	TRBJ2-1	-	TGTGCCAGCAGTGGCGGACTAGCGGGAGAGGTCAATGAGCAGTTCTTC	CASSGGLAGEVNEQFF
TRBV20-1	-	TRBJ2-7	-	TGCAGTGCTATAAAACCGGGACTGGGGACCTACGAGCAGTACTTC	CSAIKPGLGTYEQYF
TRBV7-2	TRBD1	TRBJ2-3	many	TGTGCCAGCAGCCGACAGGGCCCTAGCACAGATACGCAGTATTTT	CASSRQGPSTDTQYF
TRBV11-2	TRBD2	TRBJ2-1	-	TGTGCCAGCGGTCCTAGCGGGGCCTACAATGAGCAGTTCTTC	CASGPSGAYNEQFF
TRBV20-1	-	TRBJ2-7	many	TGCAGTGCCATGGACGGCTACTCCTACGAGCAGTACTTC	CSAMDGYSYEQYF
TRBV7-9	-	TRBJ2-7	many	TGTGCCAGCAGCCCCGTGGGGGGCCGCGTTGTGGAGTACTTC	CASSPVGGRVVEYF
TRBV20-1	TRBD1	TRBJ2-7	many	TGCAGTGCTGGCCGACAGGGGAGGCACGAGCAGTACTTC	CSAGRQGRHEQYF
TRBV12-3/TRBV12-4	-	TRBJ1-1	many	TGTGCCAGCAGTTTCCTCGAGTTGAACACTGAAGCTTTCTTT	CASSFLELNTEAFF
TRBV3-1	-	TRBJ2-7	-	TGTGCCAGCAGCCAAGGGCCCCTTTCCGACGAGCAGTACTTC	CASSQGPLSDEQYF
TRBV19	-	TRBJ1-5	many	TGTGCCAGTAGTATAGGGACGGGAAATCAGCCCCAGCATTTT	CASSIGTGNQPQHF
TRBV27	TRBD1	TRBJ2-3	few	TGTGCCAGCAAGACAGGGGCTGGGGGAGATACGCAGTATTTT	CASKTGAGGDTQYF
TRBV20-1	TRBD1	TRBJ2-7	many	TGCAGTGCTAGAGCGCCGGGACAGGGGGGCTACGAGCAGTACTTC	CSARAPGQGGYEQYF
TRBV29-1	-	TRBJ2-1	many	TGCAGCGTTGAAGGTGCTCTACATAGAAATGAGCAGTTCTTC	CSVEGALHRNEQFF
TRBV5-1	-	TRBJ2-7	-	TGCGCCAGCAGCGGGGACACTTTTGAGGAGCAGTACTTC	CASSGDTFEEQYF
TRBV10-1	TRBD1	TRBJ2-1	many	TGCGCCAGCAGTGAGTCGACAGGGCACAATGAGCAGTTCTTC	CASSESTGHNEQFF
TRBV12-3/TRBV12-4	TRBD2	TRBJ2-1	-	TGTGCCAGCAGGGGACTAGCGGGAGTCAATGAGCAGTTCTTC	CASRGLAGVNEQFF
TRBV3-1	-	TRBJ2-1	many	TGTGCCAGCAGCAGATTCCCAGCCGGGGTACACAATGAGCAGTTCTTC	CASSRFPAGVHNEQFF
TRBV5-1	-	TRBJ2-7	-	TGCGCCAGCAGCTTGGAAGGGCAGATCTCCTACGAGCAGTACTTC	CASSLEGQISYEQYF
TRBV20-1	TRBD1	TRBJ2-3	-	TGCAGTGGCCGGGACAGGGGGACAGATACGCAGTATTTT	CSGRDRGTDTQYF
TRBV24-1	-	TRBJ2-1	many	TGTGCCACCAGTGATTTGTTGGACGATGAGCAGTTCTTC	CATSDLLDDEQFF
TRBV5-1	-	TRBJ1-1	many	TGCGCCAGCAGCCTTCCCTCTGAGAGAGCTTTCTTT	CASSLPSERAFF
TRBV12-3/TRBV12-4	-	TRBJ2-1	few	TGTGCCAGCAACGACGGATACACTGAGCAGTTCTTC	CASNDGYTEQFF
TRBV6-5	-	TRBJ2-3	few	TGTGCCAGCAGTTTACTGTCGGGGAGCACAGATACGCAGTATTTT	CASSLLSGSTDTQYF
TRBV5-6	TRBD2	TRBJ2-7	many	TGTGCCAGCAGCGGCGGGACTAGCGGCACTTCCTACGAGCAGTACTTC	CASSGGTSGTSYEQYF
TRBV2	TRBD1	TRBJ2-3	few	TGTGCCAGCAGTGAAGCCGGGACAGGGTTAGCAGATACGCAGTATTTT	CASSEAGTGLADTQYF
TRBV20-1	-	TRBJ2-7	many	TGCAGTGCTAGGGGACCCCGGGCCGCCTACGAGCAGTACTTC	CSARGPRAAYEQYF
TRBV20-1	-	TRBJ2-1	few	TGCAGTGCTAGAGGGGGGGACTCTAGCTCCTACAATGAGCAGTTCTTC	CSARGGDSSSYNEQFF
TRBV28	-	TRBJ1-1	many	TGTGCCAGCAGTTTTCCAGGGGCCACTGAAGCTTTCTTT	CASSFPGATEAFF
TRBV7-2	-	TRBJ2-3	many	TGTGCCAGCACCTCACGGGGACGGGATTTAGATACGCAGTATTTT	CASTSRGRDLDTQYF
TRBV5-5	-	TRBJ2-3	few	TGTGCCAGCAGCTTGGTGGCTAATGTCGGCGGATGGGATACGCAGTATTTT	CASSLVANVGGWDTQYF
TRBV29-1	-	TRBJ1-1	many	TGCAGCGTTGAGTGGGTCACTGAAGCTTTCTTT	CSVEWVTEAFF
TRBV5-5	TRBD1	TRBJ2-7	-	TGTGCCAGCAGGTCTCCGGGACAGTACTACGAGCAGTACTTC	CASRSPGQYYEQYF
TRBV3-1	-	TRBJ2-3	-	TGTGCCAGCAGCCAAGGTCGAGTTGCAGATACGCAGTATTTT	CASSQGRVADTQYF
TRBV28	-	TRBJ1-4	many	TGTGCCAGCAGTCCCCGGGAAGGGGGTATGGAAAAACTGTTTTTT	CASSPREGGMEKLFF
TRBV30	-	TRBJ2-7	many	TGTGCCTGGAGTCTCTCTGGGGGTAGTGGCGAGCAGTACTTC	CAWSLSGGSGEQYF
TRBV3-1	-	TRBJ2-2	many	TGTGCCAGCAGCCAAGATTGGGGGGTCACCGGGGAGCTGTTTTTT	CASSQDWGVTGELFF
TRBV5-6	TRBD1	TRBJ1-5	-	TGTGCCAGCAGCTTGGACAGGGGGCTGAGTCAGCCCCAGCATTTT	CASSLDRGLSQPQHF
TRBV20-1	-	TRBJ2-5	-	TGCAGTGCTAGGACAGGAGAGACCCAGTACTTC	CSARTGETQYF
TRBV6-2/TRBV6-3	-	TRBJ2-1	-	TGTGCCAGCAGTTCACAGGTTTTCTACAATGAGCAGTTCTTC	CASSSQVFYNEQFF
TRBV11-3	TRBD1	TRBJ2-5	-	TGTGCCAGCAGCCTATACGCTGGAGCCGGGACAGACCAAGAGACCCAGTACTTC	CASSLYAGAGTDQETQYF
TRBV9	TRBD2	TRBJ2-7	many	TGTGCCAGCGGGGGACTAGCAGGGTACGAGCAGTACTTC	CASGGLAGYEQYF
TRBV24-1	-	TRBJ2-1	many	TGTGCCACCAGTGACTCAGGGGTCGAGCAGTTCTTC	CATSDSGVEQFF
TRBV30	TRBD1	TRBJ1-5	many	TGTGCCTGGAGCGGACAGGTCAATCAGCCCCAGCATTTT	CAWSGQVNQPQHF
TRBV18	TRBD1	TRBJ1-2	-	TGTGCCAGCTCACCTCAGGGGACAGGGGACTATGGCTACACCTTC	CASSPQGTGDYGYTF
TRBV7-6	TRBD1	TRBJ1-5	many	TGTGCCACGGGGACAGGGGTAAATCAGCCCCAGCATTTT	CATGTGVNQPQHF
TRBV7-3	TRBD2	TRBJ2-7	few	TGTGCCAGCAGCTTAGGTAGCGGGGACGCCGAGCAGTACTTC	CASSLGSGDAEQYF
TRBV30	TRBD2	TRBJ2-1	few	TGTGCCTGGAACGCAATAGCGGGAGTCTACAATGAGCAGTTCTTC	CAWNAIAGVYNEQFF
TRBV10-3	TRBD1	TRBJ1-1	-	TGTGCCATCAGTGAAGGGACAGGGTTGAACACTGAAGCTTTCTTT	CAISEGTGLNTEAFF
TRBV6-5	-	TRBJ2-7	few	TGTGCCAGCAGTTACAACGCAGGGACATACGAGCAGTACTTC	CASSYNAGTYEQYF
TRBV12-3/TRBV12-4	-	TRBJ1-1	few	TGTGCCAGCAGCCGGACAAGTTCCGGAGCTTTCTTT	CASSRTSSGAFF
TRBV25-1	TRBD1	TRBJ2-5	few	TGTGCCAGCAGTGGCACACAGGGGGCTTGGGGAGAGACCCAGTACTTC	CASSGTQGAWGETQYF
TRBV7-2	-	TRBJ2-1	many	TGTGCCAGCAGCTTAGTTGGGAGTGCGAATGAGCAGTTCTTC	CASSLVGSANEQFF